This T cell receptor beta chain appears in the sequencing data of a study of early T cells in non-severe SARS-CoV-2 infection. Across the whole study: The study sequenced bulk RNA from unsorted whole blood, with chains unpaired. Study-wide results and limits: Comparison of clonotypes with VDJdb favored anti-spike CD8 responses while missing private and CD4 specificities.

On this clonotype: Its antigen is undetermined.

Each cDNA molecule carried a unique molecular identifier. TCRdb used MiXCR to reprocess the 5' RACE reads, holding one entry per CDR3 protein. The data contain some 90,000 distinct CDR3 sequences, about 15% of them singletons. This CDR3 contains 15 residues. Germline CDR1 MNHEY, CDR2 SVGAGI. V lost 5 bases, J lost 8 bases, and 4 bases stayed unmatched. This chain connects TRBV6-5 to TRBJ2-1, with 15 nucleotides matching TRBD2. Material: whole blood. This receptor was identified in an adult who was a healthcare worker with PCR-confirmed SARS-CoV-2 infection or an uninfected control (not recorded which). The CDR3 sequence: CASSPGTSGRYEQFF. The CDR3 nucleotides read TGTGCCAGCAGTCCAGGGACTAGCGGGAGGTATGAGCAGTTCTTC.